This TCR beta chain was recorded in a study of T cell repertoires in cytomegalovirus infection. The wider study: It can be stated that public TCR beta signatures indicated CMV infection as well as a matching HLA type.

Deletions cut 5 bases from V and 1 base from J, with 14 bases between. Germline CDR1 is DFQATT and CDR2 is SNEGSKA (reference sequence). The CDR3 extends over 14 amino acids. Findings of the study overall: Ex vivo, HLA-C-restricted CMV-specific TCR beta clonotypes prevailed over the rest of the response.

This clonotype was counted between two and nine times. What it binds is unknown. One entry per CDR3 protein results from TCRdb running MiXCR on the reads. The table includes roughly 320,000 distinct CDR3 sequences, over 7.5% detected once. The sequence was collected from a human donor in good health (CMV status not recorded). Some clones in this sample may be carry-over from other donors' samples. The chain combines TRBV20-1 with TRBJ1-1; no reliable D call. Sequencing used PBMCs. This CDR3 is CSAAIGRENTEAFF. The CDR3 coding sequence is TGCAGTGCTGCCATCGGCCGGGAGAACACTGAAGCTTTCTTT.